Listed below are T cell receptor beta chains from one sample, sequenced in a study of T cell responses to AZD1222 COVID-19 vaccine. TCRdb's table, derived via immunoSEQ multiplex PCR, lists solely in-frame clones and lacks some. The table has about 150,000 clones, around 92% seen once. The input for sequencing was peripheral blood, taken 28 days after the second AZD1222 dose. Receptors originate from an adult who received the AZD1222 COVID-19 vaccine. CDR3s include the opening cysteine and the closing phenylalanine or tryptophan. A D gene is named only where the DNA matches it firmly.

TRBV28	TRBJ2-5	16	NA	CASSLNRVRGLGTQYF
TRBV5-4	TRBJ1-2	13	NA	CASSLDGDYGYTF
TRBV7-2	TRBJ2-1	17	NA	CASSLTGLWNKHNEQFF
TRBV7-2	TRBJ1-2	14	NA	CASSGRRSNYGYTF
TRBV30	TRBJ2-2	17	TRBD2	CAWSVYLAGEGTGELFF
TRBV19	TRBJ2-1	15	NA	CASSTRSGGNNEQFF
TRBV7-2	TRBJ2-1	16	NA	CASSQDFGDFYNEQFF
TRBV7-6	TRBJ2-2	16	TRBD1	CASSRGTGKPTGELFF
TRBV2	TRBJ2-7	20	TRBD1	CASSESGNRGRPIHSYEQYF
TRBV18	TRBJ2-5	15	NA	CASSRRTDRQETQYF
TRBV18	TRBJ1-1	16	TRBD1	CASSPANRGRVTEAFF
TRBV21-1	TRBJ2-3	17	NA	CASIKGRQGPWTDTQYF
TRBV6-5	TRBJ2-1	13	NA	CASSLTGQNEQFF
TRBV12-3/TRBV12-4	TRBJ2-1	12	NA	CASRKVENEQFF
TRBV10-1	TRBJ1-6	14	NA	CASRVPGVHSPLHF
TRBV19	TRBJ1-5	15	NA	CASSLEVSGHQPQHF
TRBV5-4	TRBJ2-7	13	NA	CASSLAASREQYF
TRBV11-2	TRBJ2-7	14	TRBD1	CASSPGQGGYEQYF
TRBV9	TRBJ2-4	15	NA	CASSPGDQPKNIQYF
TRBV5-1	TRBJ2-2	13	NA	CASSLQNTGELFF
TRBV14	TRBJ2-1	15	TRBD2	CASSPGTSGYNEQFF
TRBV27	TRBJ2-7	14	TRBD1	CASSPTGVHYEQYF
TRBV23-1	TRBJ2-7	16	TRBD1	CASSQTTTGQTYEQYF
TRBV12-3/TRBV12-4	TRBJ2-7	12	NA	CASSLFTYEQYF
TRBV29-1	TRBJ2-5	14	NA	CSVEVRQGGETQYF
TRBV29-1	TRBJ1-5	13	NA	CSVAIDSNQPQHF
TRBV7-2	TRBJ2-2	15	NA	CASSYNQGQTGELFF
TRBV28	TRBJ1-4	17	TRBD1	CASSSPYTTGGNEKLFF
TRBV5-5	TRBJ2-7	15	TRBD1	CASSLGQGYAYEQYF
TRBV6-5	TRBJ1-1	13	NA	CASLTSLNTEAFF
TRBV19	TRBJ1-2	15	NA	CASRPDRPRVYGYTF
TRBV19	TRBJ2-2	15	TRBD2	CASSITSVNTGELFF
TRBV4-3	TRBJ1-1	16	NA	CASSQGPTTVNTEAFF
TRBV7-2	TRBJ2-3	13	NA	CASSLEIGAGRNF
TRBV19	TRBJ1-2	14	NA	CASTPEGGLYGYTF
TRBV7-9	TRBJ1-1	14	NA	CASSLVVPGVEAFF
TRBV28	TRBJ1-2	13	NA	CASTPDSHYGYTF
TRBV9	TRBJ1-6	16	NA	CASSVDAGHDNSPLHF
TRBV20-1	TRBJ2-5	11	NA	CSAFQGETQYF
TRBV10-2	TRBJ1-5	11	NA	CARAGAQPQHF
TRBV30	TRBJ1-5	13	TRBD1	CAWSGQGNQPQHF
TRBV27	TRBJ2-7	14	NA	CASSLSMGSYEQYF
TRBV5-4	TRBJ2-3	16	NA	CASSLVSGPRGDTQYF
TRBV11-3	TRBJ2-5	13	NA	CASSLRAGETQYF
TRBV16	TRBJ2-7	17	NA	CASSQSAGSGAAYEQYF
TRBV7-9	TRBJ2-1	13	NA	CASSPVVNNEQFF
TRBV28	TRBJ2-1	11	NA	CASSLPQQQFF
TRBV5-6	TRBJ2-7	12	NA	CASSSRHYEQYF
TRBV18	TRBJ2-3	13	NA	CASSPTSGDTQYF
TRBV5-6	TRBJ1-5	16	TRBD1	CASSWGTGAPNQPQHF
TRBV9	TRBJ2-5	13	NA	CASSVGLQETQYF